The present T cell receptor (beta chain) was sequenced within a study of blood T cells in healthy people across ages. CDR3 size: 13 residues. The ends were cut back, 1 base at V and 5 bases at J, with 11 bases in the middle. Germline-derived CDR1 and CDR2 are DFQATT and SNEGSKA (reference sequence). Alongside a J-beta primer mix, a sample-barcoded 5' primer served in a second PCR lasting about 7 to 11 cycles. The template-switch adaptor was a 5' adaptor with 12 random nucleotides. It tagged each cDNA molecule. Using its own MiXCR run on the 5' RACE reads, TCRdb lists one record per CDR3 protein. The sample holds 1.8 million or so distinct CDR3 sequences, approximately 39% seen once.

The clonotype originates from a human donor in good health. The chain links TRBV20-1 to TRBJ2-5; D gene unclear. The sequenced sample was blood. The CDR3: CSARGGLYETQYF. CDR3 nucleotides: TGCAGTGCTAGAGGTGGGCTCTACGAGACCCAGTACTTC.